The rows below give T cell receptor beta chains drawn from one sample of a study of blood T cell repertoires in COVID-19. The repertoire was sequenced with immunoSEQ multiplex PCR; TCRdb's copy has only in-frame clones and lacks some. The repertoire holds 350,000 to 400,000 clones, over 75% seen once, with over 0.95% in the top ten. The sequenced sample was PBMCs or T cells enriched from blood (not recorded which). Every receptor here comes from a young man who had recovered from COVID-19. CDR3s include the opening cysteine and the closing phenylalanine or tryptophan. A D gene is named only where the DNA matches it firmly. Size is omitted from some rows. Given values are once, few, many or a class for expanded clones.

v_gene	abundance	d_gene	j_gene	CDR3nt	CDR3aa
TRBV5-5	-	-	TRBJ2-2	TGTGCCAGCAGCTTGAACAGGGCTGGATGGACCGGGGAGCTGTTTTTT	CASSLNRAGWTGELFF
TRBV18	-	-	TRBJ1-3	TGTGCCAGCTCACCCTCGAGCTCTGGAAACACCATATATTTT	CASSPSSSGNTIYF
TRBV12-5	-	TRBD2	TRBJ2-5	TGTGCTAGTGGTAGTGTAGCGGGGGGAAAAGAGACCCAGTACTTC	CASGSVAGGKETQYF
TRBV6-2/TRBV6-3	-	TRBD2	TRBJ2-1	TGTGCCAGCAGTCAACCCCCCCAGGGACTAGGCTCCTACAATGAGCAGTTCTTC	CASSQPPQGLGSYNEQFF
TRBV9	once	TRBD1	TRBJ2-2	TGTGCCAGCAGCGTAGCGGGACAGGGGGGCACCGGGGAGCTGTTTTTT	CASSVAGQGGTGELFF
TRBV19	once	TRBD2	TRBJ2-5	TGTGCCAGTAGTATCCCGACTAGCGGGGAAACGGAGACCCAGTACTTC	CASSIPTSGETETQYF
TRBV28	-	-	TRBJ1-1	TGTGCCAGCGGGCAGGGTTCCACTGAAGCTTTCTTT	CASGQGSTEAFF
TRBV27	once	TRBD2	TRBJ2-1	TGTGCCAGCAGTTTTTTATCGCTAGCGGGAGTCAATGAGCAGTTCTTC	CASSFLSLAGVNEQFF
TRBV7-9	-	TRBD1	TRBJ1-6	TGTGCCAGCGGGGCGAGGTATCAGGGGGATTCACCCCTCCACTTT	CASGARYQGDSPLHF
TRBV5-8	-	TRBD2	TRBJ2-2	TGTGCCAGCAGCTTCGGCTTCGGCGGGAGGGCCCCCGGGGAGCTGTTTTTT	CASSFGFGGRAPGELFF
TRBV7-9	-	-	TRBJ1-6	TGTGCCAGCAGCTATCGGGGTCCCTATTCACCCCTCCACTTT	CASSYRGPYSPLHF
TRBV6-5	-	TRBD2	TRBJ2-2	TGTGCCAGCAGTTACGGGACTAGCGGGGTTACCGGGGAGCTGTTTTTT	CASSYGTSGVTGELFF
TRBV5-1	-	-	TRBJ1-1	TGCGCCAGCACCTCGACGGGTCGGGGGGCTAACATAAACACTGAAGCTTTCTTT	CASTSTGRGANINTEAFF
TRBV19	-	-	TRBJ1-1	TGTGCCAGTAGATGGGGGGTGAGCACTGAAGCTTTCTTT	CASRWGVSTEAFF
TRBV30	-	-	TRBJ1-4	TGTGCCTGGAGTGACGATCGGGGGGATGAAAAACTGTTTTTT	CAWSDDRGDEKLFF
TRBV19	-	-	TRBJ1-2	TGTGCCAGTAGTATAGGGGAGCGGAGGGGTGGCTACACCTTC	CASSIGERRGGYTF
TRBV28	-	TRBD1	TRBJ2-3	TGTGCCAGCAGCCCGCCCCCGGGACAGGGGCGTAGCACAGATACGCAGTATTTT	CASSPPPGQGRSTDTQYF
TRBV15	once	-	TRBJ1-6	TGTGCCACCAGCAGTCCAGGGTCTTTTCGATCACCCCTCCACTTT	CATSSPGSFRSPLHF
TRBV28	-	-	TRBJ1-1	TGTGCCAGCAGATCTAGACGGGAATTGAACACTGAAGCTTTCTTT	CASRSRRELNTEAFF
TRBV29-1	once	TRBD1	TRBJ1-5	TGCAGCGTTGAAACAGGGGGCATCAATCAGCCCCAGCATTTT	CSVETGGINQPQHF
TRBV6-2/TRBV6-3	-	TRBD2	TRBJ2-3	TGTGCCAGCAGTCAGGTGGCGGGAGATGGGGCAGATACGCAGTATTTT	CASSQVAGDGADTQYF
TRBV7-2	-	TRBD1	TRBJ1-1	TGTGCCAGCGGACAGGGGACGGCGAACACTGAAGCTTTCTTT	CASGQGTANTEAFF
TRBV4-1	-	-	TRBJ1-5	TGCGCCAGCAGCCAAGTATACAGTATCAAGGATCAGCCCCAGCATTTT	CASSQVYSIKDQPQHF
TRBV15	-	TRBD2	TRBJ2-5	TGTGCCACCAGCAGCGGACTAGCGGGAGGAGAGACCCAGTACTTC	CATSSGLAGGETQYF
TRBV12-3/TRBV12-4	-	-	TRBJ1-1	TGTGCCAGCGACGGGGGACTCCGGAAAGCTTTCTTT	CASDGGLRKAFF
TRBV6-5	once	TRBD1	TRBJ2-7	TGTGCCAGCAGACTGACAGGGGATCTATACGAGCAGTACTTC	CASRLTGDLYEQYF
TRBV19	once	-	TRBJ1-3	TGTGCCAGTAGTTCGAGCCCTTCCTCTGGAAACACCATATATTTT	CASSSSPSSGNTIYF
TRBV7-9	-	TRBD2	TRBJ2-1	TGTGCCAGCAGCTTGGCGGGGGGGTCGGATGAGCAGTTCTTC	CASSLAGGSDEQFF
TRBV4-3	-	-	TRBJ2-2	TGCGCCAGCAGCCAAGTCTACGCCGGGGAGCTGTTTTTT	CASSQVYAGELFF
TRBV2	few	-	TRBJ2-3	TGTGCCAGCGTTCTTAGCCGGAGCACAGATACGCAGTATTTT	CASVLSRSTDTQYF